The TCR beta chain under discussion was sequenced for a study of T cell responses to AZD1222 COVID-19 vaccine. About the research overall: Pooling of second doses given at about 4 or about 12 weeks was done. Study conclusions and caveats: Without day 14 samples, only post-peak T cell repertoires were studied.

About this clone: The target antigen is unknown.

TCRdb's copy holds only in-frame clones and misses some; the assay was immunoSEQ multiplex PCR. The sample yields 140,000 to 150,000 clones, around nine tenths seen once. V was cut by 3 bases and J by 4 bases, with 8 bases left in between. Germline CDR1 is SGDLS and CDR2 is YYNGEE. This CDR3 has 13 residues. The V gene is TRBV9, the J gene TRBJ1-5, with D possibly being TRBD1 (5 bases). The receptor's source is an adult in good health. This sample comprised peripheral blood, obtained on day 0 of AZD1222 vaccination. CDR3 sequence (DNA): TGTGCCAGCAGCGGGGGGGGTAATCAGCCCCAGCATTTT. Its protein product is CASSGGGNQPQHF.